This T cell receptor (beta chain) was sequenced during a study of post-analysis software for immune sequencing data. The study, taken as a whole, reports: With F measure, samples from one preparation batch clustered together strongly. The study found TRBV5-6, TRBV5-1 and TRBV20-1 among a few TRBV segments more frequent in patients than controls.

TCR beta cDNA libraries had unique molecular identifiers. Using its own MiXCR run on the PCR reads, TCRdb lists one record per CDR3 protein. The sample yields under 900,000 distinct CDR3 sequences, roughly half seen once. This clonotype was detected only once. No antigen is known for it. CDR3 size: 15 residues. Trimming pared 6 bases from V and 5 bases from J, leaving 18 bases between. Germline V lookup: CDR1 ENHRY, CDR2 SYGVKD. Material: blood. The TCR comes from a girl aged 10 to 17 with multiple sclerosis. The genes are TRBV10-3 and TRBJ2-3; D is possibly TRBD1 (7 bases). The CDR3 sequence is CAISAFMQGGDTQYF. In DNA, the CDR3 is TGTGCCATCAGCGCCTTTATGCAGGGGGGAGATACGCAGTATTTT.